These 19 T cell receptor beta chains originate from one sample sequenced in a study of blood T cell repertoires in COVID-19 (dated by TCRdb to about 2020). Libraries were constructed by the immunoSEQ multiplex PCR assay. TCRdb took this table from immuneACCESS and kept in-frame rearrangements with V and J called. Such tables lack part of the clones; where checked against another copy, unresolved V genes explain under half of the gap, and the rest is unexplained. The sample profile shows roughly 300,000 clones; roughly 85% of them were found once. The ten largest clones take up approximately 5.4% of the sample. The source material was PBMCs or T cells enriched from blood (not recorded which). The receptor source for this set is a woman under 40 who had recovered from COVID-19.

This chain links TRBV30 with TRBJ1-1; 7 bases match TRBD1. Germline CDR1 reads GTSNPN; CDR2 reads SVGIG (reference sequence). The CDR3 covers 14 residues. Trimming removed 8 bases from V and 1 base from J; junction bases left unmatched: 10. This chain's CDR3 is CAPQGGGKNTEAFF. The CDR3 DNA reads as TGTGCCCCCCAGGGGGGTGGGAAGAACACTGAAGCTTTCTTT.

The V and J genes are TRBV25-1 and TRBJ1-5; weak D call: TRBD1 (5 bases). CDR3 length equals 12 residues. CDR1 is MGHDK, CDR2 SYGVNS, per germline. Trimming removed 5 bases at V and 7 bases at J, with 9 bases between. CDR3 nucleotides: TGTGCCAGCAGTATAGGGGCCCAGCCCCAGCATTTT. This codes for CASSIGAQPQHF.

The gene calls are TRBV10-1 and TRBJ1-1, with D unresolved. This CDR3 contains 15 residues. The germline V and J ends were trimmed by 0 bases and 0 bases, with 8 bases remaining between them. The germline CDR1 and CDR2 sequences are WNHNN and SYGVQD (reference sequence). For the CDR3, the DNA is TGCGCCAGCAGTGAGTCGCGGGGTATGAACACTGAAGCTTTCTTT. It specifies CASSESRGMNTEAFF.

This clone came up a few times. The gene calls are TRBV20-1 and TRBJ1-2, with D perhaps matching TRBD1 (5 bases). V was cut by 6 bases and J by 5 bases, with 10 bases left in between. Germline V gene lookup returns CDR1 DFQATT and CDR2 SNEGSKA (reference sequence). CDR3 length: 11 residues. The CDR3 spells CSAPGGYGYTF. CDR3 nucleotides: TGCAGTGCGCCCGGGGGATATGGCTACACCTTC.

V is TRBV11-2 and J is TRBJ1-6; D is unresolved. Germline CDR1 SGHAT, CDR2 FQNNGV. CDR3 length equals 12 residues. The ends were cut back, 1 base at V and 9 bases at J, with 4 bases in the middle. CDR3 loop: CASSLVSSPLHF. The DNA of the CDR3 is TGTGCCAGCAGCTTAGTATCTTCACCCCTCCACTTT.

The gene calls are TRBV4-2 and TRBJ2-1; 7 bases are shared with TRBD1. CDR3 length: 13 residues. With V trimmed by 3 bases and J by 10 bases, 6 bases remained unmatched. Looked up from germline, CDR1 is LGHNA and CDR2 is YNFKEQ. In DNA form, the CDR3 reads TGTGCCAGCAGCCATAAGACAGGGTGGGAGCAGTTCTTC. This translates into CASSHKTGWEQFF.

The V call is TRBV7-9, the J call TRBJ1-1; 9 nucleotides line up with TRBD1. The CDR3 runs to 14 residues. The V gene end was trimmed by 7 bases and the J gene end by 5 bases; junction bases not matched to a gene: 8. Germline CDR1 is SEHNR and CDR2 is FQNEAQ (reference sequence). The CDR3: CASTFRDRVTEAFF. CDR3 bases: TGTGCCAGCACCTTCCGGGACAGGGTAACTGAAGCTTTCTTT.

V and J are TRBV9 and TRBJ2-1; a weak D match, TRBD2 (6 bases). The germline V gene has CDR1 SGDLS and CDR2 YYNGEE. Deletions cut 3 bases from V and 14 bases from J, with 27 bases between. This CDR3 contains 16 residues. CDR3: CASSEGPSGRGSAEFF. The CDR3 DNA reads as TGTGCCAGCAGCGAGGGCCCCTCAGGGCGGGGAAGTGCGGAGTTCTTC.

J is TRBJ1-5 and V is TRBV5-8, with D maybe TRBD1 (5 bases). The V gene lost 0 bases and the J gene lost 1 base, with 17 bases spanning the gap. The CDR3 has 18 residues. Germline V CDR1 and CDR2: SGHTS, YDEGEE. In DNA form, the CDR3 reads TGTGCCAGCAGCTTGGGATACTTCAGGGAATCGAGCAATCAGCCCCAGCATTTT. As protein: CASSLGYFRESSNQPQHF.

There are a few counts of this clone. The chain recombines TRBV30 with TRBJ1-6; D not resolved. The CDR3 has 12 amino acids. Germline values: CDR1 GTSNPN, CDR2 SVGIG (reference sequence). The V and J ends lost 5 bases and 7 bases respectively, with 9 bases between them. CDR3 nucleotide sequence: TGTGCCTGGGCTCTCGGGAATTCACCCCTCCACTTT. Protein: CAWALGNSPLHF. Supplemented by reference TRBV30 and TRBJ1-6, the full variable domain reads SQTIHQWPATLVQPVGSPLSLECTVEGTSNPNLYWYRQAAGRGLQLLFYSVGIGQISSEVPQNLSASRPQDRQFILSSKKLLLSDSGFYLCAWALGNSPLHFGNGTRLTVT.

V is TRBV5-1 and J is TRBJ1-1; 8 bases align to TRBD1. Trimming took 2 bases from V and 5 from J; bases not matched to a gene: 11. CDR3 length: 16 amino acids. Germline V gene lookup returns CDR1 SGHRS and CDR2 YFSETQ. The CDR3 reads CASSFDYRGEGTEAFF. DNA for the CDR3: TGCGCCAGCAGCTTCGATTACAGGGGGGAGGGAACTGAAGCTTTCTTT.

V gene TRBV11-2 combines with J gene TRBJ1-6, with 10 bases lining up with TRBD1. This CDR3 region has 15 residues. Germline CDR1 reads SGHAT; CDR2 reads FQNNGV. J was trimmed by 8 bases and V by 0 bases; bases with no gene match: 1. Here the CDR3 reads CASSLDGTGDSPLHF. The CDR3 nucleotides read TGTGCCAGCAGCTTAGATGGGACAGGGGATTCACCCCTCCACTTT.

This clone was counted once. This chain uses TRBV5-1 with TRBJ2-3, with 9 bases fitting TRBD1. The CDR3 loop spans 15 amino acids. V was pared by 4 bases and J by 3 bases, with 6 bases of the junction left unmatched. CDR1 is SGHRS, CDR2 YFSETQ, per germline. CDR3 loop: CASSPPGQGTDTQYF. For the CDR3, the DNA is TGCGCCAGCAGCCCGCCGGGACAGGGAACAGATACGCAGTATTTT.

The genes are TRBV15 and TRBJ1-3; TRBD1 might be the D (6 bases). The CDR3 runs to 17 residues. The V and J ends lost 0 bases and 4 bases respectively, with 16 bases between them. The germline CDR1 and CDR2 sequences are LNHNV and YYDKDF (reference sequence). The CDR3 loop reads CATSREGVGASGNTIYF. DNA of the CDR3: TGTGCCACCAGCAGAGAGGGGGTGGGGGCATCAGGAAACACCATATATTTT.

This clone was seen just once. The genes are TRBV3-1 (or the pseudogene TRBV3-2) and TRBJ2-3; 10 positions match TRBD2. This CDR3 has 16 amino acids. Germline V gives CDR1 LGHDT, CDR2 YNNKEL (reference sequence). Trimming took 0 bases from V and 1 from J; bases not matched to a gene: 1. The CDR3 here is CASSQDTSGGTDTQYF. In DNA form, the CDR3 reads TGTGCCAGCAGCCAAGATACTAGCGGGGGCACAGATACGCAGTATTTT.

The chain couples TRBV30 to TRBJ1-1, with D unclear. CDR1 is GTSNPN and CDR2 is SVGIG in the germline V gene (reference sequence). V was shortened by 1 base and J by 4 bases, with 4 bases between the two germline ends. The CDR3 is 11 amino acids. CDR3 DNA sequence: TGTGCCTGGAGTGCAATCACTGAAGCTTTCTTT. Amino acids: CAWSAITEAFF.

The CDR3 region is CASSYSPGLNYGYTF. In DNA, the CDR3 is TGTGCCAGCAGTTACTCTCCAGGGCTCAACTATGGCTACACCTTC. The chain links TRBV6-5 to TRBJ1-2, with a possible D match to TRBD1 (5 bases). Trimming shortened V by 0 bases and J by 2 bases, and 10 bases separated the two germline ends. This CDR3 region has 15 residues. Per germline, CDR1 MNHEY and CDR2 SVGAGI.

The rearrangement uses TRBV4-1 and TRBJ1-3; D gene unclear. V gave up 2 bases and J gave up 0 bases, with 8 bases separating them. The CDR3 length is 15 residues. Germline V CDR1 and CDR2: MGHRA, YSYEKL. CDR3 coding DNA: TGCGCCAGCAGCCAACCCCGCAGCTCTGGAAACACCATATATTTT. Protein product: CASSQPRSSGNTIYF.

The rearrangement links TRBV7-9 to TRBJ1-1, with D possibly being TRBD1 (6 bases). This CDR3 spans 12 amino acids. Looked up from germline, CDR1 is SEHNR and CDR2 is FQNEAQ (reference sequence). V dropped 0 bases and J dropped 10 bases, with 9 bases sitting between them. CDR3 sequence: CASSLAGGGAFF. The CDR3 bases are TGTGCCAGCAGCTTAGCGGGAGGGGGAGCTTTCTTT.